This is a list of T cell receptor beta chains from one sample in a study of OX40 agonist ivuxolimab in advanced cancers. TCRdb keeps only in-frame clones here, not all; method: immunoSEQ multiplex PCR. The sample carries about 36,000 clones, roughly four fifths recorded once. The sequenced sample was CD4+ or CD8+ T cells sorted from blood, obtained in a trial of the OX40 agonist ivuxolimab. The origin of the receptors is an adult with an advanced solid tumor such as melanoma, head and neck, liver or kidney cancer. CDR3s include the opening cysteine and the closing phenylalanine or tryptophan. The order of the fields is CDR3 protein, CDR3 DNA, V gene, D gene, clone size, J gene. A D gene is named only where the DNA matches it firmly. Expanded clones get a size class; other rows say once, few or many, or leave the size out.

CDR3aa: CASSPGLVDRVTGELFF; CDR3nt: TGTGCCAGCAGTCCGGGTCTCGTAGACAGGGTGACCGGGGAGCTGTTTTTT; v_gene: TRBV28; d_gene: TRBD1; abundance: -; j_gene: TRBJ2-2
CDR3aa: CASSLASGAGGGDTQYF; CDR3nt: TGCGCCAGCAGCTTGGCCAGTGGGGCGGGGGGCGGAGATACGCAGTATTTT; v_gene: TRBV5-1; d_gene: TRBD2; abundance: -; j_gene: TRBJ2-3
CDR3aa: CASQLGQGAGNEQFF; CDR3nt: TGTGCCAGTCAATTGGGACAGGGGGCGGGAAATGAGCAGTTCTTC; v_gene: TRBV28; d_gene: TRBD1; abundance: few; j_gene: TRBJ2-1
CDR3aa: CASSPRARDTQYF; CDR3nt: TGTGCCAGCAGTCCCCGGGCGCGGGATACGCAGTATTTT; v_gene: TRBV28; d_gene: -; abundance: -; j_gene: TRBJ2-3
CDR3aa: CASSQGTGFGNEQFF; CDR3nt: TGCGCCAGCAGCCAAGGGACAGGCTTTGGAAATGAGCAGTTCTTC; v_gene: TRBV4-1; d_gene: TRBD1; abundance: -; j_gene: TRBJ2-1
CDR3aa: CASRPAGMNTEAFF; CDR3nt: TGTGCCAGCAGGCCCGCGGGGATGAACACTGAAGCTTTCTTT; v_gene: TRBV28; d_gene: -; abundance: -; j_gene: TRBJ1-1
CDR3aa: CASSLARQETQYF; CDR3nt: TGTGCCAGCAGCTTAGCCCGCCAAGAGACCCAGTACTTC; v_gene: TRBV7-2; d_gene: -; abundance: -; j_gene: TRBJ2-5
CDR3aa: CASSYSGGTNEKLFF; CDR3nt: TGTGCCAGCAGTTACTCCGGGGGAACTAATGAAAAACTGTTTTTT; v_gene: TRBV6-5; d_gene: -; abundance: -; j_gene: TRBJ1-4
CDR3aa: CASSKSTGEQYF; CDR3nt: TGTGCCAGCAGCAAATCCACGGGTGAGCAGTACTTC; v_gene: TRBV9; d_gene: -; abundance: -; j_gene: TRBJ2-7
CDR3aa: CASRTRGAKNEQFF; CDR3nt: TGTGCCAGCAGAACTAGAGGGGCGAAAAATGAGCAGTTCTTC; v_gene: TRBV13; d_gene: -; abundance: -; j_gene: TRBJ2-1
CDR3aa: CATSTQGAGGNTIYF; CDR3nt: TGTGCCACCAGCACCCAGGGGGCGGGCGGAAACACCATATATTTT; v_gene: TRBV15; d_gene: TRBD1; abundance: -; j_gene: TRBJ1-3
CDR3aa: CASSLYAGATNSPLHF; CDR3nt: TGTGCCAGCAGTTTATATGCAGGCGCGACTAATTCACCCCTCCACTTT; v_gene: TRBV28; d_gene: -; abundance: -; j_gene: TRBJ1-6
CDR3aa: CASSGDRENTEAFF; CDR3nt: TGCGCCAGCAGTGGAGACAGGGAGAACACTGAAGCTTTCTTT; v_gene: TRBV4-1; d_gene: TRBD1; abundance: few; j_gene: TRBJ1-1
CDR3aa: CASSLSGPAIGELFF; CDR3nt: TGTGCCAGCAGCTTATCAGGTCCAGCGATCGGGGAGCTGTTTTTT; v_gene: TRBV7-3; d_gene: -; abundance: -; j_gene: TRBJ2-2
CDR3aa: CASRDFTDTQYF; CDR3nt: TGTGCCAGCAGAGACTTCACAGATACGCAGTATTTT; v_gene: TRBV28; d_gene: -; abundance: -; j_gene: TRBJ2-3
CDR3aa: CASSPHGSYNEQFF; CDR3nt: TGTGCCAGCAGCCCCCATGGTTCCTACAATGAGCAGTTCTTC; v_gene: TRBV11-3; d_gene: -; abundance: -; j_gene: TRBJ2-1
CDR3aa: CASSRQGNTEAFF; CDR3nt: TGTGCCAGCAGTCGACAGGGGAACACTGAAGCTTTCTTT; v_gene: TRBV6-5; d_gene: TRBD1; abundance: -; j_gene: TRBJ1-1
CDR3aa: CASSLEVAGTGAGELFF; CDR3nt: TGTGCCAGCAGCTTAGAGGTTGCGGGGACAGGGGCCGGGGAGCTGTTTTTT; v_gene: TRBV13; d_gene: TRBD1; abundance: -; j_gene: TRBJ2-2
CDR3aa: CASSPGLALYEQYF; CDR3nt: TGTGCCAGCAGTCCGGGACTAGCTCTCTACGAGCAGTACTTC; v_gene: TRBV28; d_gene: TRBD2; abundance: -; j_gene: TRBJ2-7
CDR3aa: CATRPMGTSNEQFF; CDR3nt: TGTGCCACCCGCCCTATGGGGACTAGCAATGAGCAGTTCTTC; v_gene: TRBV19; d_gene: TRBD2; abundance: -; j_gene: TRBJ2-1
CDR3aa: CASSTIQAQETQYF; CDR3nt: TGTGCCAGTAGTACAATACAAGCCCAAGAGACCCAGTACTTC; v_gene: TRBV19; d_gene: -; abundance: -; j_gene: TRBJ2-5
CDR3aa: CASTGVQETQYF; CDR3nt: TGTGCCAGCACAGGGGTCCAAGAGACCCAGTACTTC; v_gene: TRBV28; d_gene: -; abundance: -; j_gene: TRBJ2-5
CDR3aa: CASSLDWIPTGGGEQFF; CDR3nt: TGTGCCAGCAGCTTGGACTGGATACCGACAGGCGGCGGTGAGCAGTTCTTC; v_gene: TRBV5-5; d_gene: -; abundance: -; j_gene: TRBJ2-1
CDR3aa: CASSTLAGNEQFF; CDR3nt: TGTGCCAGTAGTACACTAGCGGGCAATGAGCAGTTCTTC; v_gene: TRBV19; d_gene: TRBD2; abundance: -; j_gene: TRBJ2-1
CDR3aa: CASSYSGLAGDEQYF; CDR3nt: TGTGCCAGCAGTTACTCGGGACTAGCGGGAGATGAGCAGTACTTC; v_gene: TRBV6-9; d_gene: TRBD2; abundance: -; j_gene: TRBJ2-7
CDR3aa: CASSQNQETQYF; CDR3nt: TGTGCTAGCAGCCAGAATCAAGAGACCCAGTACTTC; v_gene: TRBV7-7; d_gene: -; abundance: once; j_gene: TRBJ2-5
CDR3aa: CAFCAGRGALEAFF; CDR3nt: TGTGCCTTTTGCGCGGGGCGAGGGGCCCTTGAAGCTTTCTTT; v_gene: TRBV30; d_gene: -; abundance: -; j_gene: TRBJ1-1
CDR3aa: CASSFGSGYEQYF; CDR3nt: TGTGCCAGCAGTTTTGGAAGCGGCTACGAGCAGTACTTC; v_gene: TRBV28; d_gene: -; abundance: -; j_gene: TRBJ2-7
CDR3aa: CASSLVASSDTQYF; CDR3nt: TGTGCCAGCAGCTTAGTGGCCAGTTCAGATACGCAGTATTTT; v_gene: TRBV11-3; d_gene: -; abundance: -; j_gene: TRBJ2-3